Presented here are 6 T cell receptor beta chains from one specimen sequenced in a study of T cells in Graves' hyperthyroidism and ophthalmopathy. Amplified TCR beta CDR3 regions came from RNA transcripts. Carried out on the TCR CDR3, a first-round RT-PCR used the HTBI primer set. MiXCR, applied by TCRdb to the multiplex PCR reads, yields one record per CDR3 protein. The repertoire consists of about 300,000 distinct CDR3 sequences, with approximately 19% occurring once and the leading ten covering 39%. What was sequenced was blood. The receptors originated from a man in his fifties with Graves' ophthalmopathy.

The table lists this clonotype with a few counts. The chain links TRBV6-1 to TRBJ1-1; a weak D match, TRBD1 (5 bases). The CDR3 loop spans 16 amino acids. The V end was cut by 6 bases, the J end by 6 bases, with 23 bases between. CDR1 is MNHNS and CDR2 is SASEGT in the germline V gene. CDR3 bases: TGTGCCAGCAGCGAAATTTCTCAGGGCCTCCGACCTGAAGCTTTCTTT. This encodes CASSEISQGLRPEAFF.

This clonotype appeared many times. DNA for the CDR3: TGTGCCAGCAGCCAAGATCGCGGGAGCGAGCAGTACTTC. Its protein is CASSQDRGSEQYF. The chain joins TRBV3-1 to TRBJ2-7, with 7 bases matching TRBD2. The CDR3 has 13 amino acids. Germline assignment: CDR1 LGHDT and CDR2 YNNKEL (reference sequence). V dropped 0 bases and J dropped 6; count of bases not matched to a gene: 2.

This clonotype was observed many times. The chain employs TRBV5-1 and TRBJ1-5; D gene ambiguous. Looked up from germline, CDR1 is SGHRS and CDR2 is YFSETQ. Trimming left V 4 bases short and J 5 bases short, with 16 bases between. CDR3 length equals 15 residues. The CDR3 sequence: CASSRVGSPDQPQHF. The CDR3 DNA follows: TGCGCCAGCAGCCGTGTGGGCAGCCCCGATCAGCCCCAGCATTTT.

This clonotype was seen repeatedly, ten times or more. The V gene is TRBV30, the J gene TRBJ2-7, with 8 nucleotides matching TRBD1. CDR1 GTSNPN and CDR2 SVGIG come from the germline V gene (reference sequence). The V segment lost 0 bases and the J segment 6 bases; nucleotides outside the gene matches: 10. This CDR3 is built from 15 residues. The CDR3 region is CAWSVHSGGAGEQYF. CDR3 DNA sequence: TGTGCCTGGAGTGTACATTCAGGGGGCGCGGGCGAGCAGTACTTC.

The chain is built from TRBV11-3 and TRBJ2-3, with TRBD2 as a possible D gene (6 bases). Germline V lookup: CDR1 SGHNT, CDR2 YENEEA. V shed 1 base and J shed 4 bases, with 15 bases lying between them. The CDR3 is made up of 16 amino acids. DNA of the CDR3: TGTGCCAGCAGCTTAGGGGGAGGATCGCCCGCAGATACGCAGTATTTT. Translated, it gives CASSLGGGSPADTQYF.

This clonotype appeared many times. The genes are TRBV20-1 and TRBJ2-7, with 8 positions matching TRBD2. The V gene end was trimmed by 0 bases and the J gene end by 1 base; junction bases not matched to a gene: 11. CDR1 is DFQATT and CDR2 is SNEGSKA in the germline V gene (reference sequence). The CDR3 spans 17 residues. The CDR3 loop is CSARDRLAGFLSYEQYF. CDR3 bases: TGCAGTGCTAGAGATAGGCTAGCGGGCTTCCTTTCCTACGAGCAGTACTTC.